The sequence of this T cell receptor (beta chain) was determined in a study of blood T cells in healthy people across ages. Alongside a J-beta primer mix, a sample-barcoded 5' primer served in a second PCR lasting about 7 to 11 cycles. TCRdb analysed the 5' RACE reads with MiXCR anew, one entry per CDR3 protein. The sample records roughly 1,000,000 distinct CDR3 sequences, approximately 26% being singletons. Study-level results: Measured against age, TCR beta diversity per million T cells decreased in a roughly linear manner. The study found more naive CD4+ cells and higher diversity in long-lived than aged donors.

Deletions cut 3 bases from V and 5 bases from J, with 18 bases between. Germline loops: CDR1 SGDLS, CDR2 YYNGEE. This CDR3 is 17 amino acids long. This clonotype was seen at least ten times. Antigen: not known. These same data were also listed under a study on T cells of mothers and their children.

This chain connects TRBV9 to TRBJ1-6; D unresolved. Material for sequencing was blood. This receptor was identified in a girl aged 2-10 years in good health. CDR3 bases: TGTGCCAGCAGCGCGCCCCACGGGCCCTCTGATAATTCACCCCTCCACTTT. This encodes CASSAPHGPSDNSPLHF. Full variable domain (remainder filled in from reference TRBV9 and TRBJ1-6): DSGVTQTPKHLITATGQRVTLRCSPRSGDLSVYWYQQSLDQGLQFLIQYYNGEERAKGNILERFSAQQFPDLHSELNLSSLELGDSALYFCASSAPHGPSDNSPLHFGNGTRLTVT.